Sequencing of this TCR beta chain was carried out in a study of memory CD4+ T cells and cytomegalovirus serostatus (dated by TCRdb to the late 2010s). Looking at the study overall: The roughly 35 healthy Belgian adults in the cohort included 9 who were CMV seropositive and approximately 25 who were CMV seronegative. To replicate a published TCR-based CMV serostatus classifier, the study sequenced CD4+ memory TCRbeta repertoires from a Belgian cohort whose cytomegalovirus serostatus was known. The study at large found these results: Only CD4+CD45RO+ memory cells were sequenced, in contrast to the original study, which included naive and memory CD4+ and CD8+ populations. The results were interpreted as suggesting that the CMV-associated TCR signature is largely present in the CD4+ memory repertoire. Of around 160 previously reported CMV-associated TCRbeta sequences, approximately 64 appeared in the CD4+ memory repertoires, each in one to five individuals. For CMV serostatus prediction, a median bootstrapped AUC of 0.95 was reached with the original framework, and a median bootstrapped AUC of roughly 0.9 was reached with a US-trained random forest. A median bootstrapped AUC of around 0.95 with a 95% CI of 0.76-1.00 was achieved on the Belgian cohort by the original-framework classifier.

Reading the germline V gene gives CDR1 SGHRS and CDR2 YFSETQ. Trimming removed 0 bases from V and 3 bases from J, leaving 15 bases between the germline ends. The CDR3 runs 16 residues from the cysteine to the phenylalanine. Just CDR3 DNA is preserved here, 48 bases in frame from base 1. A FACSAria II was used to sort memory CD4+ T cells, defined as single viable CD3+CD4+CD8-CD45RO+ cells. CMV serostatus was determined with a Roche Elecsys assay detecting serum IgG against CMV pp150, pp28, p38 and p52. After the samples were thawed, total CD4+ T cells were enriched through positive selection using CD4 magnetic microbeads. The samples came from a different study that was designed specifically to examine the CD4+ T cell memory repertoire. Following standard operating procedures, peripheral blood mononuclear cells were isolated and cryopreserved, while serum was kept at -80 degrees C. Staining used CD3-PerCP (BW264/56), CD4-APC (RPA-T4), CD45RO-PE (UCHT1) and CD8-Pacific Orange (3B5) antibodies, with Sytox blue excluding non-viable cells.

For this clone: Its antigen is currently not known. No base qualities exist here, and no much larger clone lies one base off it.

Genomic DNA was extracted from sorted cells with the Quick-DNA Microprep Kit. Amplification of TCRbeta DNA was done with the immunoSEQ hsTCRbeta kit, following the protocol from the manufacturer. An Illumina MiSeq instrument was used to sequence the TCRbeta libraries. The authors processed their data as follows. Removing out-of-frame sequences left 2,204,828 distinct TCRbeta sequences, an average of around 70,000 per individual. Each individual was scored according to the count of about 150 previously reported CMV-associated TCRbeta sequences and the total productive distinct TCRbeta count. A beta-binomial model was reimplemented in Python, and scikit-learn random forests with default parameters were trained on US cohort data. Classifier performance on the Belgian cohort was reported as the median AUC with percentile confidence intervals calculated over 10,000 bootstrap iterations. TCRdb took over this immuneACCESS table, retaining in-frame rearrangements with V and J assigned. Such tables are incomplete; in checked studies, under half of the missing clones stem from an unresolved V gene, and the remainder is unexplained. V, J and clone size derive from that table, while D and trimming were established from the DNA sequence. Across this sample there are 50,000 to 60,000 clones, with over 60% seen only once. Of the sample, about 1.4% is held by the ten largest clones.

The sequenced material came from memory CD4+ T cells from blood. This sequence originates from an adult in good health and CMV-seropositive. This receptor chain uses TRBV5-1 and TRBJ2-5; the D gene is perhaps TRBD1, from 6 matching bases. The CDR3 protein sequence reads: CASSLGQGEGEETQYF. The DNA is as follows: TGCGCCAGCAGCTTGGGGCAGGGCGAGGGGGAAGAGACCCAGTACTTC. Here the CDR3 is joined to the reference TRBV5-1 and TRBJ2-5 genes, and the full variable domain is: KAGVTQTPRYLIKTRGQQVTLSCSPISGHRSVSWYQQTPGQGLQFLFEYFSETQRNKGNFPGRFSGRQFSNSRSEMNVSTLELGDSALYLCASSLGQGEGEETQYFGPGTRLLVL.